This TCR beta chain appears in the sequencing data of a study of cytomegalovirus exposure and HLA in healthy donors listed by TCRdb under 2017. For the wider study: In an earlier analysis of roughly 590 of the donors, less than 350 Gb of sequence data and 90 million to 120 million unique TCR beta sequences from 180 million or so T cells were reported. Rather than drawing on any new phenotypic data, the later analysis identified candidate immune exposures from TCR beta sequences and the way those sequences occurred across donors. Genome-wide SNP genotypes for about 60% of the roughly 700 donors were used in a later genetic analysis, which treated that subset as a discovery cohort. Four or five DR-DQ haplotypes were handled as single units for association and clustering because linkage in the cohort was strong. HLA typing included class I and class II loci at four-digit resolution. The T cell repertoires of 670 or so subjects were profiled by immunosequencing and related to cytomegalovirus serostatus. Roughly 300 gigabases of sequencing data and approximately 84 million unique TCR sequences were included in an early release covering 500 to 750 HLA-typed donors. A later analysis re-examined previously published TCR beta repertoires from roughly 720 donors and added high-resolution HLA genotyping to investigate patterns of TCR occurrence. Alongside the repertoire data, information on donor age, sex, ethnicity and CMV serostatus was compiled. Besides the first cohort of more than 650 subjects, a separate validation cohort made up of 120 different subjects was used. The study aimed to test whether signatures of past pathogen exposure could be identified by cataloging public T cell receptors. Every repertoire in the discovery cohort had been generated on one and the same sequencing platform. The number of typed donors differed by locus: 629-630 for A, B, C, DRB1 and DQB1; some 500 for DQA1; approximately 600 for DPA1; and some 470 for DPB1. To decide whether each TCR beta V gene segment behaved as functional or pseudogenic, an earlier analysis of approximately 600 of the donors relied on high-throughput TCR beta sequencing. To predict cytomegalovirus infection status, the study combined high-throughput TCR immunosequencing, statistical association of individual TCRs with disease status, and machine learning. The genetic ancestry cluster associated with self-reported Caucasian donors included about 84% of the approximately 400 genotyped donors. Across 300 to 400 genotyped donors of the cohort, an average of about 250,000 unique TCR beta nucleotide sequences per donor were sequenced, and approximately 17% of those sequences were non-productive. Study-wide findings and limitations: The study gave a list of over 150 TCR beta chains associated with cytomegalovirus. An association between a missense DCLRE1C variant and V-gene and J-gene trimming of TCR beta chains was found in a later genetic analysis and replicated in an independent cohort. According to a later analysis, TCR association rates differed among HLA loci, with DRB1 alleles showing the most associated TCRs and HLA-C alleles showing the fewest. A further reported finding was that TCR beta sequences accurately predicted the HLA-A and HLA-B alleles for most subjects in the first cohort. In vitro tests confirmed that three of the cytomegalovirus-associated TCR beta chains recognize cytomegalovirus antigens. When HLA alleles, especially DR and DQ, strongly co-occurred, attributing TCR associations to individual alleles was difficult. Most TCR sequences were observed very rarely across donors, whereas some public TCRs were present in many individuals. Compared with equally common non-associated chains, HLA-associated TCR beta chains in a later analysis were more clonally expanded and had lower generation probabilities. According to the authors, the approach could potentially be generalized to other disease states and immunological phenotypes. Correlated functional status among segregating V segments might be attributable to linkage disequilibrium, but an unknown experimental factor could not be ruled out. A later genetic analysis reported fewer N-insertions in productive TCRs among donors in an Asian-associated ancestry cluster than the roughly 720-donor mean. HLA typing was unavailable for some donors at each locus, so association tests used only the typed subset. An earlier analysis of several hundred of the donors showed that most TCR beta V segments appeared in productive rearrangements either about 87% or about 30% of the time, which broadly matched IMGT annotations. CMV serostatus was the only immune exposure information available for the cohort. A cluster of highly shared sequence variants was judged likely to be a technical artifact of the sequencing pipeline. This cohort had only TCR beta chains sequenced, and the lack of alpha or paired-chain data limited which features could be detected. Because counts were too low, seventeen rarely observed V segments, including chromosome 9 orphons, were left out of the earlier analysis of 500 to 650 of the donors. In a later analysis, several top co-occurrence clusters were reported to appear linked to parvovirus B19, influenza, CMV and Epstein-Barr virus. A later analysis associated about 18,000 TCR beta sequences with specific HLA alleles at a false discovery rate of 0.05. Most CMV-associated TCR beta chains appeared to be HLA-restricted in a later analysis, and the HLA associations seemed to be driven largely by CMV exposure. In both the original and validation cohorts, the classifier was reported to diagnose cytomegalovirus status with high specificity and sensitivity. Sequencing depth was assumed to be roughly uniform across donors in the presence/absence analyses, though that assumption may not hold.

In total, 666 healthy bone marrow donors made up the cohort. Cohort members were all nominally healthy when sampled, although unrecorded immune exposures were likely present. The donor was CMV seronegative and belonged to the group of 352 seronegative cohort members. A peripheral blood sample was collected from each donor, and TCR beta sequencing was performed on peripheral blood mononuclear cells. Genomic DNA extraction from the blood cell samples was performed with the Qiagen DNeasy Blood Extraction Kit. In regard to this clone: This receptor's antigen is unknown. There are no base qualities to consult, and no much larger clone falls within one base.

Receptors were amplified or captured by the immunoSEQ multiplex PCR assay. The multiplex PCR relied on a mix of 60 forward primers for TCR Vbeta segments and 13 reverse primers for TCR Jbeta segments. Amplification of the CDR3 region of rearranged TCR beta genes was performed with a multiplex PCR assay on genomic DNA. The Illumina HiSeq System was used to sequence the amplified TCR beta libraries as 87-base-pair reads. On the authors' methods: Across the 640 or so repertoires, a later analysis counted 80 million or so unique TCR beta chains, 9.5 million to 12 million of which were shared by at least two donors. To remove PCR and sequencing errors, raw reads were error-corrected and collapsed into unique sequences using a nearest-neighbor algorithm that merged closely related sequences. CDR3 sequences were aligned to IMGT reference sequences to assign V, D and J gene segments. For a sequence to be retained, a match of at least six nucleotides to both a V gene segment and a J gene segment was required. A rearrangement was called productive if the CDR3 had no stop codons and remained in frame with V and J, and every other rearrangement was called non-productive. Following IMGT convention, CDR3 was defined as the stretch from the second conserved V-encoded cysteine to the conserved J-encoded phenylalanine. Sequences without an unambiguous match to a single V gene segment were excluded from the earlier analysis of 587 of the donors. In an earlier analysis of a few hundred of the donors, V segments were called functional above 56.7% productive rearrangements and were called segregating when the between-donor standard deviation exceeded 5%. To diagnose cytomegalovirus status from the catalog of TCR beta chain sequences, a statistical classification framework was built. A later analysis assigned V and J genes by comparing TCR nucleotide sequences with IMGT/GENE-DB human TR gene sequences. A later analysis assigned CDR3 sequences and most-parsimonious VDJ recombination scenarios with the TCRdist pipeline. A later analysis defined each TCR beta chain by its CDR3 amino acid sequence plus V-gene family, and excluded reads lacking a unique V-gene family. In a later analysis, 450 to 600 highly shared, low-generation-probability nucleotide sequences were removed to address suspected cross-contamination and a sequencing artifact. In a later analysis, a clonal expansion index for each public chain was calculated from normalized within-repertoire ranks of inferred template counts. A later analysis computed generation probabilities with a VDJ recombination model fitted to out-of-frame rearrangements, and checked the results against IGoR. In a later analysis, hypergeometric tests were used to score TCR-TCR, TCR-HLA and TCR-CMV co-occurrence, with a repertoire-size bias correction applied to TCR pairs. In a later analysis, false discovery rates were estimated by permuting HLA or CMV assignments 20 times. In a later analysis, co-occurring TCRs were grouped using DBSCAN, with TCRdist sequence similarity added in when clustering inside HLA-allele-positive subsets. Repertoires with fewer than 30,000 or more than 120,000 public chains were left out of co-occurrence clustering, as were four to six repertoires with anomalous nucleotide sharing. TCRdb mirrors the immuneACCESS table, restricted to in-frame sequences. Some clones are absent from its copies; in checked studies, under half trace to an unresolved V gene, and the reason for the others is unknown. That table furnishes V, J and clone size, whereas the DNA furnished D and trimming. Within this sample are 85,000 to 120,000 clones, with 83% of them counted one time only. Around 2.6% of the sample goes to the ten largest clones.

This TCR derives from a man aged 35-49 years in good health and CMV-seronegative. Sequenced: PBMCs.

The DNA sequence is as follows: TGTGCCAGCAGTGACCGGGGCCCGGGACAACAAGAGACCCAGTACTTC. It codes for CASSDRGPGQQETQYF. This receptor chain uses TRBV6-1 and TRBJ2-5, and the D gene may be TRBD1, 6 bases matching. Sequences MNHNS (CDR1) and SASEGT (CDR2) are obtained from the germline V gene. There are 16 amino acids in the CDR3, from cysteine to phenylalanine inclusive. This entry keeps only the CDR3 DNA: 48 bases, framed from base 1. The junction carries 16 bases between V and J, which are trimmed by 3 bases and 2 bases respectively.